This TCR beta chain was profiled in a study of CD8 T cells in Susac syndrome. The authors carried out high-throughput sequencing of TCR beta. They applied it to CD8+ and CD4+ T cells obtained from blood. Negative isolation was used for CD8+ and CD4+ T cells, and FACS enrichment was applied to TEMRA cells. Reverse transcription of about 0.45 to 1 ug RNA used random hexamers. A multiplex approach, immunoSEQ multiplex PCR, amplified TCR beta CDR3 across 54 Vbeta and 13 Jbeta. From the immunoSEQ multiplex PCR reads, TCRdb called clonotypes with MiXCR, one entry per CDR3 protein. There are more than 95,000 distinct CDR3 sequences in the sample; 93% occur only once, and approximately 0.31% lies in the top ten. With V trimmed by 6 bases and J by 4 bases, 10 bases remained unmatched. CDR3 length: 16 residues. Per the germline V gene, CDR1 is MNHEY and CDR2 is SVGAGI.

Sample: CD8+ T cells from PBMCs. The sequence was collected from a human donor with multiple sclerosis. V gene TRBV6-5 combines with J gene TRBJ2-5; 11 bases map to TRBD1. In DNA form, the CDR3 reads TGTGCCAGCAGATATACCCGGACAGGGGGCGGAGAGACCCAGTACTTC. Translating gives CASRYTRTGGGETQYF.